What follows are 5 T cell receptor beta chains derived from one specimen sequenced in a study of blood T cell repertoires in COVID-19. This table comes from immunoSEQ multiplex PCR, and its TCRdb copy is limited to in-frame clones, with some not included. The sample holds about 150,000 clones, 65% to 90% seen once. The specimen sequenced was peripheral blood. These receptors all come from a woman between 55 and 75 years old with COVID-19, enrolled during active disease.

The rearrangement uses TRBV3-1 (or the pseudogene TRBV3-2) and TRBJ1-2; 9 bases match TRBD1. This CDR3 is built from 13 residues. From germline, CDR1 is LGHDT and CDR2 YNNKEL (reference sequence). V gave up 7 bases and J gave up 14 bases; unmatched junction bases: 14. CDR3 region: CASTRGQGRSVTF. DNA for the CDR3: TGTGCCAGCACCCGGGGACAGGGTAGGTCTGTTACCTTC.

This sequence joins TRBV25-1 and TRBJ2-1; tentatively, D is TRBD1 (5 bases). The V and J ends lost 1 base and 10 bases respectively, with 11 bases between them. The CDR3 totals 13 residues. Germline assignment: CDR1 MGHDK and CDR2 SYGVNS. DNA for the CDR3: TGTGCCAGCAGTGAATTCCAGGGAAGGGAGCAGTTCTTC. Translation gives CASSEFQGREQFF. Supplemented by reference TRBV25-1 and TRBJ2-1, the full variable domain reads EADIYQTPRYLVIGTGKKITLECSQTMGHDKMYWYQQDPGMELHLIHYSYGVNSTEKGDLSSESTVSRIRTEHFPLTLESARPSHTSQYLCASSEFQGREQFFGPGTRLTVL.

CDR3 bases: TGCAGCGTCGGTTCACTCTTGAACACTGAAGCTTTCTTT. Translation gives CSVGSLLNTEAFF. This chain joins TRBV29-1 and TRBJ1-1; D unresolved. CDR3 length equals 13 residues. In germline, CDR1 is SQVTM, CDR2 ANQGSEA. V was clipped by 6 bases and J by 0 bases, with 11 bases between them.

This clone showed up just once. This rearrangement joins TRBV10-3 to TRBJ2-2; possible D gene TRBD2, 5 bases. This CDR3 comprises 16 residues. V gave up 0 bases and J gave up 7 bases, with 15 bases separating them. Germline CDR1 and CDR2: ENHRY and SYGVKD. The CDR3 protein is CAISESRRKGLGELFF. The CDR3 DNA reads TGTGCCATCAGTGAGTCGAGGAGGAAAGGGCTCGGGGAGCTGTTTTTT.

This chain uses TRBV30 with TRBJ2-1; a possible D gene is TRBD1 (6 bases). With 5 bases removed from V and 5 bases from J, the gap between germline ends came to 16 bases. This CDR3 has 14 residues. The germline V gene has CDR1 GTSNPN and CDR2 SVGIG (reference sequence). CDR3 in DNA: TGTGCCTGGTCAAAGACCGACAGGCACAATGAGCAGTTCTTC. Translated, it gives CAWSKTDRHNEQFF.